The 32 T cell receptor beta chains presented below share a single source sample, sequenced in a study of T cells after yellow fever vaccination. TCRdb re-called the 5' RACE reads through MiXCR, storing one row per CDR3 protein. Of 450,000 to 600,000 distinct CDR3 sequences listed, roughly a sixth are singletons. Here the sequenced sample was PBMCs, taken 5 to 6 days after the first yellow fever vaccination. The receptors were sampled from a man younger than 30 who received the YFV17D yellow fever vaccine.

Only a few counts were recorded for this clonotype. The CDR3 sequence is CASRRGYRVNQPQHF. CDR3 sequence (DNA): TGTGCCAGCAGAAGGGGATACAGGGTCAATCAGCCCCAGCATTTT. This rearrangement joins TRBV6-2 or TRBV6-3 to TRBJ1-5, with a tentative D call TRBD1 (6 bases). This CDR3 is built from 15 residues. Trimming cost V 6 bases and J 3 bases, with 15 bases left between them. Germline CDR1 is MNHEY and CDR2 is SVGEGT.

The J gene is TRBJ1-5, the V gene TRBV6-5, with D unclear. Germline V gene data show CDR1 as MNHEY and CDR2 as SVGAGI. Deletions cut 0 bases from V and 1 base from J, with 4 bases between. The CDR3 totals 14 residues. CDR3 bases: TGTGCCAGCAGTTACTCCTTAAGCAATCAGCCCCAGCATTTT. Translation gives CASSYSLSNQPQHF.

This clonotype showed up just a few times. The chain combines TRBV5-1 with TRBJ2-3; 8 positions match TRBD2. The CDR3 sequence is 17 residues long. The V gene's germline CDR1 is SGHRS and CDR2 YFSETQ. Unmatched junction bases numbered 8, after V lost 0 bases and J lost 2 bases. The CDR3 protein is CASSLGLAPTPTDTQYF. The CDR3 DNA sequence: TGCGCCAGCAGCTTGGGACTAGCGCCAACTCCCACAGATACGCAGTATTTT.

This sequence joins TRBV7-6 and TRBJ2-7; 7 positions match TRBD1. The CDR3 totals 14 residues. Germline values: CDR1 SGHVS, CDR2 FNYEAQ. J lost 6 bases, V lost 5 bases, and 10 bases had no gene match. The CDR3 is CASSQPGQRSEQYF. The CDR3 bases are TGTGCCAGCAGCCAACCGGGACAGAGGAGCGAGCAGTACTTC.

This clonotype was counted only a few times. The chain is built from TRBV4-3 and TRBJ2-1; maybe TRBD1 (6 bases). There are 13 residues in the CDR3. Germline CDR1 LGHNA, CDR2 YSLEER. V shed 4 bases and J shed 7 bases, with 11 bases lying between them. The CDR3 region is CASSPTQGNEQFF. In DNA form, the CDR3 reads TGCGCCAGCAGCCCGACTCAGGGGAATGAGCAGTTCTTC.

The DNA of the CDR3 is TGTGCCAGCAGCTTAAACCTGGGTATTTCGCAGTATTTT. Its translation: CASSLNLGISQYF. The genes are TRBV7-3 and TRBJ2-3; no clear D gene. Looked up from germline, CDR1 is SGHTA and CDR2 is FQGTGA. The CDR3 extends over 13 amino acids. Trimming took 1 base from V and 10 from J, leaving 12 bases between them.

This clonotype has only a few counts. The chain links TRBV20-1 to TRBJ2-5; TRBD2 matches at 10 bases. The CDR3 runs to 14 residues. The J segment lost 1 base and the V segment lost 5 bases, leaving 4 bases of the junction unmatched. Germline CDR1 reads DFQATT; CDR2 reads SNEGSKA (reference sequence). The CDR3 sequence is CSAFSGGRQETQYF. The CDR3 DNA follows: TGCAGTGCTTTTAGCGGGGGGCGCCAAGAGACCCAGTACTTC.

This clonotype was seen at least ten times. V and J are TRBV2 and TRBJ2-1, with 13 bases that match TRBD2. The CDR3 runs 14 residues. Germline trimming cut 5 bases from V and 6 bases from J; bases unmatched to any gene: 1. The germline gives CDR1 SNHLY, CDR2 FYNNEI. CDR3 loop: CASSTSGGANEQFF. DNA for the CDR3: TGTGCCAGCAGTACTAGCGGGGGGGCCAATGAGCAGTTCTTC. Variable domain in full (rest from reference TRBV2 and TRBJ2-1): EPEVTQTPSHQVTQMGQEVILRCVPISNHLYFYWYRQILGQKVEFLVSFYNNEISEKSEIFDDQFSVERPDGSNFTLKIRSTKLEDSAMYFCASSTSGGANEQFFGPGTRLTVL.

Points on this clonotype: A much larger clonotype is one base distant, so this may be a read error. J is TRBJ2-7 and V is TRBV18; D call uncertain. Germline V gene data show CDR1 as KGHSH and CDR2 as LQKENI. CDR3 length: 13 residues. The germline V and J ends were trimmed by 3 bases and 6 bases, with 12 bases remaining between them. For the CDR3, the DNA is TGTGCCAGCTCACCCACTCGTTTCTGCGAGCAGTACTTC. Its protein is CASSPTRFCEQYF.

V and J are TRBV15 and TRBJ2-1, with 10 bases matching TRBD1. Germline CDR1 is LNHNV and CDR2 is YYDKDF (reference sequence). V lost 3 bases to trimming and J lost 4 bases; unmatched junction nucleotides: 6. This CDR3 has 16 residues. This chain's CDR3 is CATSSKWGQGYNEQFF. The DNA for the CDR3 is TGTGCCACCAGCAGCAAGTGGGGACAGGGGTACAATGAGCAGTTCTTC.

The chain combines TRBV7-3 with TRBJ1-1, with D unresolved. This CDR3 has 13 residues. The ends were cut back, 2 bases at V and 4 bases at J, with 8 bases in the middle. In germline, CDR1 is SGHTA, CDR2 FQGTGA. The CDR3 loop is CASSLWGSTEAFF. The CDR3 DNA reads TGTGCCAGCAGCTTATGGGGATCCACTGAAGCTTTCTTT.

V and J are TRBV12-5 and TRBJ1-2, with D perhaps matching TRBD1 (5 bases). Per the germline V gene, CDR1 is LGHNT and CDR2 is FRNRAP. The ends were cut back, 5 bases at V and 5 bases at J, with 15 bases in the middle. The CDR3 is 14 residues long. The CDR3 sequence: CASGRPGREYGYTF. CDR3 coding DNA: TGTGCTAGTGGTCGACCAGGGCGCGAATATGGCTACACCTTC. Full variable domain (missing parts from reference TRBV12-5 and TRBJ1-2): DARVTQTPRHKVTEMGQEVTMRCQPILGHNTVFWYRQTMMQGLELLAYFRNRAPLDDSGMPKDRFSAEMPDATLATLKIQPSEPRDSAVYFCASGRPGREYGYTFGSGTRLTVV.

The chain uses TRBV12-3 or TRBV12-4 and TRBJ1-3; D unresolved. The V end was cut by 6 bases, the J end by 0 bases, with 15 bases between. This CDR3 contains 16 residues. CDR3 in amino acids: CASSWRGTLSGNTIYF. The DNA for the CDR3 is TGTGCCAGCAGCTGGAGAGGTACTCTCTCTGGAAACACCATATATTTT.

This clonotype was found a few times. The chain combines TRBV29-1 with TRBJ2-1, with 10 bases identical to TRBD1. J lost 8 bases, V lost 7 bases, and 17 bases had no gene match. This CDR3 comprises 16 residues. Germline V gene sequence: CDR1 SQVTM, CDR2 ANQGSEA. CDR3 nucleotides: TGCAGCGGCCTATTTCCGGGACAGGGGTTATTGGATGAGCAGTTCTTC. Protein sequence: CSGLFPGQGLLDEQFF.

This clonotype has just a few counts. The chain joins TRBV7-9 to TRBJ1-1; tentatively, D is TRBD1 (5 bases). Germline V CDR1 and CDR2: SEHNR, FQNEAQ (reference sequence). The CDR3 spans 14 residues. The V and J ends lost 4 bases and 5 bases respectively, with 14 bases between them. The CDR3 DNA reads TGTGCCAGCAGCTACCAGGGCCGGGGGACTGAAGCTTTCTTT. Amino acid sequence: CASSYQGRGTEAFF.

This clonotype has just a few counts. The genes are TRBV6-1 and TRBJ2-1; 7 positions match TRBD1. This CDR3 has 15 residues. V lost 6 bases and J lost 2; bases outside the gene matches: 7. Germline assignment: CDR1 MNHNS and CDR2 SASEGT. The CDR3 sequence is CASSQSGQAYNEQFF. The CDR3 DNA sequence: TGTGCCAGCAGCCAATCCGGACAGGCCTACAATGAGCAGTTCTTC.

This clonotype was seen only once. The chain links TRBV10-3 to TRBJ2-1; 9 bases match TRBD1. This CDR3 is built from 14 residues. The germline gives CDR1 ENHRY, CDR2 SYGVKD. The V gene end was trimmed by 6 bases and the J gene end by 7 bases; junction bases not matched to a gene: 7. The CDR3 sequence is CAIRDGTGMNEQFF. The CDR3 nucleotides read TGTGCCATCAGGGACGGGACAGGGATGAATGAGCAGTTCTTC.

This clonotype was found a few times. This chain's CDR3 is CASSARDRISIGYTF. CDR3 DNA sequence: TGTGCCAGTAGTGCGCGGGACAGGATCTCTATTGGCTACACCTTC. V is TRBV19 and J is TRBJ1-2; 8 bases are a match to TRBD1. Per the germline V gene, CDR1 is LNHDA and CDR2 is SQIVND (reference sequence). CDR3 length equals 15 residues. J gave up 7 bases and V 5 bases, and 12 bases lay outside the gene matches.

The chain joins TRBV4-3 to TRBJ2-7; possible D gene TRBD2, 5 bases. V lost 5 bases to trimming and J lost 7 bases, with 18 bases between them. The CDR3 sequence is 14 residues long. From germline, CDR1 is LGHNA and CDR2 YSLEER. CDR3 sequence: CASSYSGQSGEQYF. The CDR3 DNA reads as TGCGCCAGCAGCTACTCGGGTCAATCGGGGGAGCAGTACTTC.

The chain links TRBV7-3 to TRBJ2-1; possible D gene TRBD2, 6 bases. CDR3 length: 16 residues. V was shortened by 5 bases and J by 8 bases, with 22 bases between the two germline ends. Germline loops: CDR1 SGHTA, CDR2 FQGTGA. The CDR3, as DNA: TGTGCCAGCAGCCAAGTTGCGGGGAGCCGCTCGGATGAGCAGTTCTTC. Protein product: CASSQVAGSRSDEQFF.

Of note for this clonotype: A read error is possible here, since a much larger clone lies one base away. This sequence joins TRBV12-3 or TRBV12-4 and TRBJ2-2; TRBD2 matches at 10 bases. The CDR3 totals 16 residues. CDR3 loop: CARSLGLAEGTGELFF. CDR3 sequence (DNA): TGTGCCCGCAGCCTCGGACTAGCGGAGGGCACCGGGGAGCTGTTTTTT.

The rearrangement joins TRBV7-9 to TRBJ2-1, with a possible D match to TRBD2 (6 bases). CDR3 length equals 16 residues. Germline CDR1 is SEHNR and CDR2 is FQNEAQ (reference sequence). Trimming cost V 4 bases and J 0 bases, with 13 bases left between them. The CDR3: CASSSYGGDSYNEQFF. The CDR3 nucleotides read TGTGCCAGCAGCTCTTATGGCGGGGACTCCTACAATGAGCAGTTCTTC.

This clonotype was seen a few times. The chain has TRBV9 and TRBJ2-3; D may be TRBD2 (6 bases). This CDR3 spans 15 amino acids. Germline assignment: CDR1 SGDLS and CDR2 YYNGEE. V shed 2 bases and J shed 1 base, with 11 bases lying between them. The CDR3 DNA follows: TGTGCCAGCAGCGTTTCCCCTAGCGGCACAGATACGCAGTATTTT. Translating gives CASSVSPSGTDTQYF. The full variable domain, completed using reference TRBV9 and TRBJ2-3, is DSGVTQTPKHLITATGQRVTLRCSPRSGDLSVYWYQQSLDQGLQFLIQYYNGEERAKGNILERFSAQQFPDLHSELNLSSLELGDSALYFCASSVSPSGTDTQYFGPGTRLTVL.

The rearrangement joins TRBV11-2 to TRBJ2-4, with 9 bases fitting TRBD1. The CDR3 extends over 18 amino acids. J lost 2 bases, V lost 4 bases, and 12 bases had no gene match. Germline values: CDR1 SGHAT, CDR2 FQNNGV. The CDR3 region is CASSSNPGQGHSKNIQYF. The CDR3 DNA reads as TGTGCCAGCAGCTCCAATCCGGGACAGGGACACTCCAAAAACATTCAGTACTTC.

This clonotype was recorded only once. One junction end does not reproduce the germline sequence, and a read error may be involved. The chain is built from TRBV4-3 and TRBJ2-1, with a weak D call TRBD1 (6 bases). The CDR3 runs 18 residues. Germline V gene lookup returns CDR1 LGHNA and CDR2 YSLEER. Here the CDR3 reads CASCQVPLGTGFYNEQFF. Here the CDR3 DNA reads TGCGCCAGCTGCCAAGTCCCCCTCGGAACAGGGTTCTACAATGAGCAGTTCTTC.

A word on this clonotype: Its ends do not fully match the called genes, so a read error is possible. The V gene is TRBV7-2, the J gene TRBJ2-7, with D perhaps matching TRBD2 (5 bases). In germline, CDR1 is SGHTA, CDR2 FQGNSA. The CDR3 has 13 amino acids. CDR3 loop: CASSLGSGASWDF. The CDR3 nucleotides read TGTGCCAGCAGCTTAGGTTCTGGAGCTAGCTGGGACTTC.

This clonotype was detected many times. The chain employs TRBV6-5 and TRBJ2-1, with D perhaps assigned TRBD1 or TRBD2 (5 bases each). CDR1 and CDR2 (germline): MNHEY, SVGAGI. V was pared by 0 bases and J by 6 bases, with 6 bases between. The length of the CDR3 is 13 residues. The CDR3 region is CASSYSGANEQFF. CDR3 coding DNA: TGTGCCAGCAGTTACTCCGGGGCCAATGAGCAGTTCTTC.

This clonotype was picked up a small number of times. The chain employs TRBV10-3 and TRBJ2-5, with 8 bases that match TRBD1. This CDR3 has 12 amino acids. The trim removed 10 bases at V and 5 bases at J, leaving 6 bases unmatched. The germline V gene has CDR1 ENHRY and CDR2 SYGVKD. The CDR3 reads CANGQGAETQYF. CDR3 nucleotide sequence: TGTGCCAATGGACAGGGTGCGGAGACCCAGTACTTC.

This clonotype occurred a few times. The chain recombines TRBV7-9 with TRBJ2-7, with D unclear. V shed 2 bases and J shed 0 bases, with 11 bases lying between them. The germline CDR1 and CDR2 sequences are SEHNR and FQNEAQ (reference sequence). The CDR3 sequence is 15 residues long. The CDR3: CASSLIGVGSYEQYF. The CDR3 nucleotides are TGTGCCAGCAGCTTAATAGGTGTGGGCTCCTACGAGCAGTACTTC.

The chain employs TRBV20-1 and TRBJ1-2; D remains ambiguous. Trimming shortened V by 1 base and J by 8 bases, and 11 bases separated the two germline ends. Germline loops: CDR1 DFQATT, CDR2 SNEGSKA (reference sequence). The CDR3 extends over 12 amino acids. The CDR3 coding sequence is TGCAGTGCTAGAGTTGATTGGACGGGCTACACCTTC. This translates into CSARVDWTGYTF.

This clonotype came up a few times. The J gene is TRBJ1-5, the V gene TRBV7-2; D is unresolved. Germline-derived CDR1 and CDR2 are SGHTA and FQGNSA. The CDR3 extends over 15 amino acids. V gave up 1 base and J gave up 9 bases, with 16 bases separating them. The DNA for the CDR3 is TGTGCCAGCAGCTTAGAAGGTCGGGGAATGACGCCCCAGCATTTT. Protein sequence: CASSLEGRGMTPQHF.

The CDR3 loop is CASSLVGPVAEAFF. For the CDR3, the DNA is TGTGCCAGCAGCTTAGTGGGACCAGTCGCTGAAGCTTTCTTT. V gene TRBV7-9 combines with J gene TRBJ1-1; D perhaps matches TRBD1 (5 bases). Trimming removed 1 base at V and 6 bases at J, with 12 bases between. The CDR3 extends over 14 amino acids. Germline-derived CDR1 and CDR2 are SEHNR and FQNEAQ (reference sequence).